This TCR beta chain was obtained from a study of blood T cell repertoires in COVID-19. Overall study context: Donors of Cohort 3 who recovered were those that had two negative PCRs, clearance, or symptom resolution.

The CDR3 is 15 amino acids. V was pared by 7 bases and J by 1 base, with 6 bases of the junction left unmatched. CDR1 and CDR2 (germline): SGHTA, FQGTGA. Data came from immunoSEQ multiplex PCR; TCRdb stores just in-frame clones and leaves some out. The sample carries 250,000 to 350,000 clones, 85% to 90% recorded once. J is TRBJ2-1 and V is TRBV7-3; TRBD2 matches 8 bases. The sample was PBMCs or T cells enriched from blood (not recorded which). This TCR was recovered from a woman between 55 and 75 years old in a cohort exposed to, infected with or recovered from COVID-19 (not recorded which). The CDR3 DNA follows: TGTGCCAGCACCAAAGCGGGAGCATCCTACAATGAGCAGTTCTTC. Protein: CASTKAGASYNEQFF.